The TCR beta chain described here comes from a study of T cells in Graves' hyperthyroidism and ophthalmopathy. This CDR3 has 15 residues. V was shortened by 7 bases and J by 0 bases, with 13 bases between the two germline ends. Germline CDR1 reads SEHNR; CDR2 reads FQNEAQ (reference sequence). This clonotype occurred a few times. TCR beta CDR3 sequences were amplified from RNA transcripts. HTBI primers were employed in a first-round RT-PCR of the TCR CDR3. TCRdb itself ran the multiplex PCR reads through MiXCR, one entry per CDR3 protein. The sample has fewer than 650,000 distinct CDR3 sequences; approximately 48% are singletons.

The TCR was taken from an adult woman with Graves' disease, either hyperthyroidism or ophthalmopathy (not recorded which). Material: peripheral blood or thyroid tissue (not recorded which). This chain joins TRBV7-9 and TRBJ1-3; unclear D gene. The CDR3 DNA reads TGTGCCAGCAAAGGACGGAAGAGCTCTGGAAACACCATATATTTT. Its translation: CASKGRKSSGNTIYF. Drawing the rest from reference TRBV7-9 and TRBJ1-3, the complete variable domain is DTGVSQNPRHKITKRGQNVTFRCDPISEHNRLYWYRQTLGQGPEFLTYFQNEAQLEKSRLLSDRFSAERPKGSFSTLEIQRTEQGDSAMYLCASKGRKSSGNTIYFGEGSWLTVV.